This TCR beta chain was identified during a study of shared clonotypes between healthy human individuals. The CDR3 is 10 amino acids. The V gene lost 4 bases and the J gene lost 12 bases, with 10 bases spanning the gap. The germline CDR1 and CDR2 sequences are SQVTM and ANQGSEA. Sequenced by immunoSEQ multiplex PCR; TCRdb stores in-frame clones only, minus some. The sample consists of 1.6 million or so clones, around 98.5% of them appearing once. V gene TRBV29-1 combines with J gene TRBJ2-1; D ambiguous. The sequencing input was naive CD4+ T cells sorted from blood. Noted subset: CD45RA+ positively selected. This TCR was recovered from a man in his thirties or forties in good health. Here the CDR3 reads CSVAGLGQFF. CDR3 nucleotides: TGCAGCGTTGCTGGCTTAGGGCAGTTCTTC.